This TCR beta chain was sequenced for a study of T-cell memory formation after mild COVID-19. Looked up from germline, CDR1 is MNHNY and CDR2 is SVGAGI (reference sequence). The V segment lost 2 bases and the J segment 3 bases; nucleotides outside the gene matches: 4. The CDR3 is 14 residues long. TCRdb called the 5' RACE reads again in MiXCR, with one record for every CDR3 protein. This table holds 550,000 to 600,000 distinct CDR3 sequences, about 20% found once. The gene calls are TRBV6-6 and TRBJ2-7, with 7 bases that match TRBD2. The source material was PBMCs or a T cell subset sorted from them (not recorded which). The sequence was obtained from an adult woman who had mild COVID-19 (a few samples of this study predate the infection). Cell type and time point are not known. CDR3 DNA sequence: TGTGCCAGCAGTTACGGGGGGGAAGGCTACGAGCAGTACTTC. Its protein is CASSYGGEGYEQYF.